This T cell receptor (beta chain) is drawn from a study of OX40 agonist ivuxolimab in advanced cancers. About the study: Patients with hepatocellular carcinoma, melanoma, renal cell or head and neck cancer made up the dose-escalation patients. Study findings and constraints: Partial responders treated at 0.1-3.0 mg/kg exhibited clonal expansion among the lowest measured.

Here immunoSEQ multiplex PCR was the method, and the copy in TCRdb shows in-frame clones only, minus some. The sample lists tens of thousands of clones, about 87% occurring once. To note about this clone: What it binds is not known.

Sampling times: baseline, cycle 4 day 1, cycle 7 day 1. V lost 6 bases and J lost 3, with 18 bases in between. CDR1 is MNHEY and CDR2 is SVGAGI in the germline V gene. The CDR3 has 15 residues. The rearrangement links TRBV6-5 to TRBJ2-7; tentative D call: TRBD2 (5 bases). The sequenced sample was CD4+ or CD8+ T cells sorted from blood, obtained in a trial of the OX40 agonist ivuxolimab. This clonotype originated in an adult with an advanced solid tumor such as melanoma, head and neck, liver or kidney cancer. The CDR3 here is CASSRNSVDFYEQYF. CDR3 sequence (DNA): TGTGCCAGCAGCCGTAATTCGGTGGACTTCTACGAGCAGTACTTC.